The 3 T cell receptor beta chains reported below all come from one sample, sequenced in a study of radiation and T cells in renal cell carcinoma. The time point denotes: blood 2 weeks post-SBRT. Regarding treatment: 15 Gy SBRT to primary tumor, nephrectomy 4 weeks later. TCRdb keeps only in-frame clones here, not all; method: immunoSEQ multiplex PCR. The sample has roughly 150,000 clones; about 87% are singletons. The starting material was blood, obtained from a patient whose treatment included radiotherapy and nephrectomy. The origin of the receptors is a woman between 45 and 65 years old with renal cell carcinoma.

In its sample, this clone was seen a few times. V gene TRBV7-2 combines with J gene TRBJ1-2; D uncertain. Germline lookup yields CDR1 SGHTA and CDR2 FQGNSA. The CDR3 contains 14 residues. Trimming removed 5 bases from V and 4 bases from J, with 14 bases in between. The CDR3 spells CASSPQSRLYGYTF. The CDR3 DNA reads TGTGCCAGCAGCCCGCAAAGCAGACTCTATGGCTACACCTTC.

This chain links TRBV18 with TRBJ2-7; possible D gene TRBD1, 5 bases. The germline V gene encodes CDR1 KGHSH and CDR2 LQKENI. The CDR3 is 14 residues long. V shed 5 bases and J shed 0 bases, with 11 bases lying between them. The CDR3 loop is CASSSGYSSYEQYF. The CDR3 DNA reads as TGTGCCAGCTCATCAGGGTACAGCTCCTACGAGCAGTACTTC.

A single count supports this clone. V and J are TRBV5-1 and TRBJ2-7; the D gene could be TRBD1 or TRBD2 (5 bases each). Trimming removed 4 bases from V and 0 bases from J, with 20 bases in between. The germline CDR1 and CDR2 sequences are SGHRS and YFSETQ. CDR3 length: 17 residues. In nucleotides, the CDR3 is TGCGCCAGCAGCCCAACGACCGGGGCCCTAGGCTCCTACGAGCAGTACTTC. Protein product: CASSPTTGALGSYEQYF.